Given below is one T cell receptor beta chain in context. Its antigen specificity is not known. The record has no base qualities; no much larger clone is one base away. These data come from a study of CD8 T cells in Susac syndrome (dated by TCRdb to about 2019). Background on the whole study: Whether CD8+ T cell activation and differentiation in Susac syndrome was antigen driven was tested using repertoire sequencing. Broad study findings and their caveats: The number of individuals in the TCR sequencing and HLA analysis was recognized as being relatively small.

Peripheral blood CD8+ and CD4+ T cells from healthy donors, Susac syndrome patients and multiple sclerosis patients were profiled by high-throughput TCR beta sequencing. The multiple sclerosis controls were treatment-naive patients who had stable or active relapsing-remitting disease and met the revised McDonald criteria. Bulk CD8+ and CD4+ T cells were purified by magnetic negative isolation, whereas CD8+ TEMRA cells were enriched by FACS. Blood was collected in EDTA tubes and processed within 24 hours, with PBMCs isolated through density gradient centrifugation. PBMCs intended for TCR sequencing were cryopreserved in liquid nitrogen and were subsequently thawed in a 37 degrees C water bath. The sorted or isolated CD4+, CD8+ and CD8+ TEMRA cells reached a purity of at least 90%. The CDR3 covers 14 residues, taking in both the cysteine and the phenylalanine. The kept DNA is CDR3 alone, 42 bases in frame from the first base. From a lookup of the germline V gene, CDR1 and CDR2 are SGHDN and FVKESK. Trimming removed 3 bases from V and 5 bases from J; the gene matches leave 6 bases unexplained.

RNA was extracted with the RNeasy kit and roughly 0.5 to 1 ug was reverse transcribed using random hexamers. The immunoSEQ multiplex PCR assay, which covers 54 Vbeta and 13 Jbeta segments, was used to amplify TCR beta CDR3 regions. PCR amplification bias was corrected using a synthetic template baseline for primer optimization and computational correction. The study's own analysis went as follows. Only productive sequences were kept, with reads annotated to V, D and J genes according to IMGT and analyzed in immunoSEQ Analyzer. Clonality was computed as one minus Shannon entropy normalized by log2 of the number of productive unique sequences. For each patient and control, public and private clones were evaluated within the 100 most prevalent clones. Clones were defined as Susac-specific when absent from the healthy and MS cohorts, from fewer than 1,200 published viral clones and from other ImmuneACCESS disease sequences. In TCRdb, the public reads were trimmed at Q25 with fastp and aligned with MiXCR, with productive beta chains retained. Each entry merges the rows of one CDR3 protein and shows their most common DNA and genes. The V and J calls reflect TCRdb's pipeline rather than the authors' work. This sample gives about 210,000 distinct CDR3 sequences in total; roughly 96% of them show up just once. The top ten clonotypes cover roughly 0.1% of the sample.

The sequence links TRBV14 to TRBJ2-7; 8 bases in the junction line up with TRBD2. Sequencing was performed on CD4+ T cells from PBMCs. The sequence was collected from a human donor with multiple sclerosis. The CDR3 has the sequence CASSHAGTRNEQYF. The DNA is TGTGCCAGCAGCCACGCCGGGACTAGGAACGAGCAGTACTTC.